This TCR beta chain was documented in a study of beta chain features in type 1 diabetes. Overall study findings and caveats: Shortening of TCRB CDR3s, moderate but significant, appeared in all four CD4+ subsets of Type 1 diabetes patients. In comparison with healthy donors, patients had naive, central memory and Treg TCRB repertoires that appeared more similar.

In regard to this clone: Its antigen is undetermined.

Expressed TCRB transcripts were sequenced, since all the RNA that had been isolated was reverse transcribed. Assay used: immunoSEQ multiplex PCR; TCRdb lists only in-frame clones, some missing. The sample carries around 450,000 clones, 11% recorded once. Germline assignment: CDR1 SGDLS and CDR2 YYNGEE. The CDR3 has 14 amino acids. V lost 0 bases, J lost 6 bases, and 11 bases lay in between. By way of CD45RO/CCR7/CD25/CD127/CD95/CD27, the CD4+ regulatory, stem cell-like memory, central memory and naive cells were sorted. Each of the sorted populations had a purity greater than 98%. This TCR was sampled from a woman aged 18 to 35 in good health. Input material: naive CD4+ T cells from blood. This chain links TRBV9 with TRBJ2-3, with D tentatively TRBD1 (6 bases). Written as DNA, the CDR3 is TGTGCCAGCAGCGTAGGAGGGGGACGTGATACGCAGTATTTT. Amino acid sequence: CASSVGGGRDTQYF.